This T cell receptor (beta chain) was identified during a study of T cell responses to AZD1222 COVID-19 vaccine. Study-level results: Only after the peak T cell response were repertoires sampled. Among the donors, most were white British and more were female, and clonal diversity was possibly underestimated.

Using immunoSEQ multiplex PCR, the repertoire was profiled, and TCRdb retains in-frame clones only, with some absent. The sample has tens of thousands of clones, approximately 90% seen once. Of note for this clone: Its cognate antigen is unknown.

This CDR3 region has 15 residues. The material was peripheral blood, obtained on day 0 of AZD1222 vaccination. The chain combines TRBV21-1 with TRBJ1-2; TRBD1 is taken as the D call from the table, unchecked against the DNA. TRBV21-1 is described as a pseudogene. This receptor was obtained from an adult in good health. The DNA of the CDR3 is TGTGCCAGCAGCAAAGTGGCCAGATTTAACTATGGCTACACCTTC. This codes for CASSKVARFNYGYTF.